This T cell receptor (beta chain) came from a study of T cells after yellow fever vaccination. Study observations and caveats: A small proportion of clonotypes was detected in both the CD4 and CD8 compartments. Abundant clonotypes (contaminants from the bulk population) could be present in FACS-sorted repertoires.

The V gene lost 6 bases and the J gene lost 10 bases, with 16 bases spanning the gap. Germline V gene data show CDR1 as DFQATT and CDR2 as SNEGSKA (reference sequence). The length of the CDR3 is 12 residues. In its sample, this clonotype was seen a few times. Antigen unknown. TCRdb analysed the 5' RACE reads with MiXCR anew, one entry per CDR3 protein. This repertoire shows some 560,000 distinct CDR3 sequences, about a sixth found once; its top ten account for around 16%. This specimen was PBMCs, taken 5 days after the first yellow fever vaccination. This TCR came from a man aged 18 to 30 who received the YFV17D yellow fever vaccine. This chain joins TRBV20-1 and TRBJ2-1; the D is unclear. Written as DNA, the CDR3 is TGCAGTGCCAAGTTAAGGGATAAAGAGCAGTTCTTC. Its protein is CSAKLRDKEQFF.